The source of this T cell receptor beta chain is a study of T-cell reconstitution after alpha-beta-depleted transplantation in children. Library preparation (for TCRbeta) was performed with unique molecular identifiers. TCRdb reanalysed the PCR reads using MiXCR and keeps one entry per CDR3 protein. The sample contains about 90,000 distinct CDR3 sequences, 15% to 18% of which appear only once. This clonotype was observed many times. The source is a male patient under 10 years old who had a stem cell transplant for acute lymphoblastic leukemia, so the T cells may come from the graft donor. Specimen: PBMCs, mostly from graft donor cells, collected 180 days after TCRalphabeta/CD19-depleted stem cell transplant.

CDR3 sequence reads: CASSLTGLAGGLGEQYF. The CDR3 DNA sequence: TGTGCCAGCAGCTTAACCGGACTAGCGGGGGGGCTCGGCGAGCAGTACTTC. V gene TRBV7-2 combines with J gene TRBJ2-7; TRBD2 matches 15 bases. This CDR3 region has 17 residues. Losses at the gene ends were 2 bases for V and 6 bases for J; bases not matched to a gene: 8. Germline lookup yields CDR1 SGHTA and CDR2 FQGNSA.